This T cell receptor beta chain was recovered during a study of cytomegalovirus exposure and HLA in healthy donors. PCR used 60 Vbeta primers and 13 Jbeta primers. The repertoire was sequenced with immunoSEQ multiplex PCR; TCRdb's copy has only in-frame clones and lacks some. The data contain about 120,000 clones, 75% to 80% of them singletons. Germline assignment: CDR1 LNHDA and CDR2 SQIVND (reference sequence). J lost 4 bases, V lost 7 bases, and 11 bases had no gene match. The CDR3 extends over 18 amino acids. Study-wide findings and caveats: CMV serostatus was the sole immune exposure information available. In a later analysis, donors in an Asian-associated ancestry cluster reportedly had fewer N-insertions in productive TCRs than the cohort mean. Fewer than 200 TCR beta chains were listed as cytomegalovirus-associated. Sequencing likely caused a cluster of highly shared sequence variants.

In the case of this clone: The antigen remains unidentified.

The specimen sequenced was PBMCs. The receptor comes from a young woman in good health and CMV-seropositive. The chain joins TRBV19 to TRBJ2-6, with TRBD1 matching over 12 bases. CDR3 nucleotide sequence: TGTGCCAGTACCCTACTCCGGGACAGGGGGCGCGGGGCCAACGTCCTGACTTTC. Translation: CASTLLRDRGRGANVLTF.